Listed below are T cell receptor beta chains from one sample, sequenced in a study of shared clonotypes between healthy human individuals. Sequenced by immunoSEQ multiplex PCR; TCRdb stores in-frame clones only, minus some. The data show roughly 890,000 clones, more than 85% seen once. Sample: naive CD8+ T cells sorted from blood. These receptors all come from a young man in good health. The CDR3 runs from the conserved cysteine through the conserved F or W. The order of the fields is V gene, D gene, J gene, clone size, CDR3 DNA, CDR3 protein. D genes are given only for firm matches. Rows may omit the clone size; those that give it use once, few, many or a size class.

V: TRBV21-1
D: -
J: TRBJ1-2
size: -
DNA: TGTGCCAGCAGCAACCCCCCCGTTCTGAAGGGATGCTATGGCTACACCTTC
CDR3: CASSNPPVLKGCYGYTF

V: TRBV7-2
D: -
J: TRBJ2-2
size: -
DNA: TGTGCCAGCAGCTTATACCGACAGGACACCGGGGAGCTGTTTTTT
CDR3: CASSLYRQDTGELFF

V: TRBV7-6
D: TRBD1
J: TRBJ2-5
size: -
DNA: TGTGCCAGCAGCCCGGGGGACAGGGGGCTCCAAGAGACCCAGTACTTC
CDR3: CASSPGDRGLQETQYF

V: TRBV7-2
D: -
J: TRBJ2-1
size: -
DNA: TGTGCCAGCAGTACGACCAATGGGGTTGAGCAGTTCTTC
CDR3: CASSTTNGVEQFF

V: TRBV5-4
D: -
J: TRBJ2-7
size: few
DNA: TGTGCCAGCAGCTCGGGACCGGCCTACGAGCAGTACTTC
CDR3: CASSSGPAYEQYF

V: TRBV27
D: TRBD1
J: TRBJ1-2
size: -
DNA: TGTGCCAGCAGTTATACGGGGACAGGCTATGGCTACACCTTC
CDR3: CASSYTGTGYGYTF

V: TRBV7-3
D: -
J: TRBJ2-7
size: -
DNA: TGTGCCAGCAGCTTGAGTCCCTCAAAACCCTACGAGCAGTACTTC
CDR3: CASSLSPSKPYEQYF

V: TRBV2
D: -
J: TRBJ2-7
size: few
DNA: TGTGCCAGCAGTGACAGGAGGACTGGAAACTACGAGCAGTACTTC
CDR3: CASSDRRTGNYEQYF

V: TRBV4-3
D: TRBD1
J: TRBJ2-7
size: -
DNA: TGCGCCAGCAGCCAATGGAGGACAGGGAGTTACGAGCAGTACTTC
CDR3: CASSQWRTGSYEQYF

V: TRBV29-1
D: -
J: TRBJ2-3
size: -
DNA: TGCAGCGTTGAAGATGTTACGGAAAGCACAGATACGCAGTATTTT
CDR3: CSVEDVTESTDTQYF

V: TRBV9
D: -
J: TRBJ2-3
size: -
DNA: TGTGCCACCGAGACTACCACAGATACGCAGTATTTT
CDR3: CATETTTDTQYF

V: TRBV9
D: -
J: TRBJ2-7
size: -
DNA: TGTGCCAGCGGAGCAGGGCCCTACGAGCAGTACTTC
CDR3: CASGAGPYEQYF

V: TRBV9
D: -
J: TRBJ2-7
size: -
DNA: TGTGCCAGCAGCGTAGACCCGGTCCTCTACGAGCAGTACTTC
CDR3: CASSVDPVLYEQYF

V: TRBV7-9
D: -
J: TRBJ1-4
size: -
DNA: TGTGCCAGCAAGGGACTTATCGCAACTAATGAAAAACTGTTTTTT
CDR3: CASKGLIATNEKLFF

V: TRBV28
D: -
J: TRBJ2-7
size: -
DNA: TGTGCCAGCGCTCGTGCCTACGAGCAGTACTTC
CDR3: CASARAYEQYF

V: TRBV19
D: -
J: TRBJ2-1
size: -
DNA: TGTGCCAGTAGTATAGCGGGGGCATCAGGTGAGCAGTTCTTC
CDR3: CASSIAGASGEQFF

V: TRBV5-8
D: -
J: TRBJ2-1
size: -
DNA: TGTGCCAGCAGCCCTCCGGGGCCTAGTCGGAATGAGCAGTTCTTC
CDR3: CASSPPGPSRNEQFF

V: TRBV27
D: TRBD2
J: TRBJ2-7
size: -
DNA: TGTGCCAGCAGTTTAGTCGGGAGGGAGCAGTACTTC
CDR3: CASSLVGREQYF

V: TRBV6-6
D: -
J: TRBJ1-1
size: -
DNA: TGTGCCAGCACTGCGGGGGACACTGAAGCTTTCTTT
CDR3: CASTAGDTEAFF

V: TRBV6-5
D: -
J: TRBJ1-1
size: -
DNA: TGTGCCAGCACCAATGGAACTGAAGCTTTCTTT
CDR3: CASTNGTEAFF

V: TRBV7-8
D: -
J: TRBJ2-7
size: once
DNA: TGTGCCAGCAGCTCCCGCCAGGGGGGGTACGAGCAGTACTTC
CDR3: CASSSRQGGYEQYF

V: TRBV28
D: -
J: TRBJ1-1
size: -
DNA: TGTGCCAGCAGTTTACCTGGCGGGTTCCTAGAGACTGAAGCTTTCTTT
CDR3: CASSLPGGFLETEAFF

V: TRBV2
D: TRBD1
J: TRBJ2-7
size: -
DNA: TGTGCCAGCAGCGCGGGACAGGGGGCCTACGAGCAGTACTTC
CDR3: CASSAGQGAYEQYF

V: TRBV28
D: -
J: TRBJ2-1
size: -
DNA: TGTGCCAGCTTAAGAACGGCCCTCTCCTACAATGAGCAGTTCTTC
CDR3: CASLRTALSYNEQFF

V: TRBV27
D: -
J: TRBJ2-7
size: once
DNA: TGTGCCAGCAGTTTATCGGCCGGACAGCACGAGCAGTACTTC
CDR3: CASSLSAGQHEQYF

V: TRBV11-3
D: TRBD2
J: TRBJ2-7
size: -
DNA: TGTGCCAGCAGCCCTATTGGGACTAACAACGAGCAGTACTTC
CDR3: CASSPIGTNNEQYF

V: TRBV7-9
D: -
J: TRBJ2-3
size: few
DNA: TGTGCCAGCAGCTTAGCCACAGATACGCAGTATTTT
CDR3: CASSLATDTQYF

V: TRBV28
D: -
J: TRBJ2-7
size: -
DNA: TGTGCCAGCAGTGTCTACCTGGACAGCACTCAGAGCTCCTACGAGCAGTACTTC
CDR3: CASSVYLDSTQSSYEQYF

V: TRBV11-2
D: -
J: TRBJ1-3
size: once
DNA: TGTGCCAGCAGCTACCTCCTCCGGACAGATGGAAACACCATATATTTT
CDR3: CASSYLLRTDGNTIYF

V: TRBV5-5
D: -
J: TRBJ2-7
size: -
DNA: TGTGCCAGCAGCCCGACGGGGTTCAGCTCCTACGAGCAGTACTTC
CDR3: CASSPTGFSSYEQYF

V: TRBV5-5
D: -
J: TRBJ2-7
size: -
DNA: TGTGCCAGCAGTCACTGGGAGGGGGCTATCGCCTACGAGCAGTACTTC
CDR3: CASSHWEGAIAYEQYF

V: TRBV27
D: -
J: TRBJ2-3
size: -
DNA: TGTGCCGGGTCGTTGGTCCGCACAGATACGCAGTATTTT
CDR3: CAGSLVRTDTQYF

V: TRBV7-9
D: -
J: TRBJ2-2
size: once
DNA: TGTGCCAGCAGCTTAGTGACAGGAACGGGCACCGGGGAGCTGTTTTTT
CDR3: CASSLVTGTGTGELFF

V: TRBV27
D: -
J: TRBJ2-7
size: -
DNA: TGTGCCAGCGGCGGCTTCGACTACACCTACGAGCAGTACTTC
CDR3: CASGGFDYTYEQYF

V: TRBV6-5
D: -
J: TRBJ2-1
size: -
DNA: TGTGCCAGCAGAAGAAGGACCGCCAATGAGCAGTTCTTC
CDR3: CASRRRTANEQFF

V: TRBV5-1
D: -
J: TRBJ2-5
size: -
DNA: TGCGCCAGCAGCCGGGGCCGGGGGCTAGAGGGAGAGACCCAGTACTTC
CDR3: CASSRGRGLEGETQYF

V: TRBV30
D: -
J: TRBJ1-5
size: -
DNA: TGTGCCTGGAGTCTGGCGGACAATCAGCCCCAGCATTTT
CDR3: CAWSLADNQPQHF

V: TRBV9
D: TRBD2
J: TRBJ2-5
size: -
DNA: TGTGCCAGCAGCTCTAGCGGGAGCCCAGGGGAGACCCAGTACTTC
CDR3: CASSSSGSPGETQYF

V: TRBV4-3
D: -
J: TRBJ1-2
size: once
DNA: TGCGCCAGCAGCCCCCCCGGGGGGGTCTACACCTTC
CDR3: CASSPPGGVYTF

V: TRBV7-6
D: TRBD2
J: TRBJ2-1
size: -
DNA: TGTGCCAGCAGCTTATTGTCCCTAGCGGGAGGGGAGCAGTTCTTC
CDR3: CASSLLSLAGGEQFF